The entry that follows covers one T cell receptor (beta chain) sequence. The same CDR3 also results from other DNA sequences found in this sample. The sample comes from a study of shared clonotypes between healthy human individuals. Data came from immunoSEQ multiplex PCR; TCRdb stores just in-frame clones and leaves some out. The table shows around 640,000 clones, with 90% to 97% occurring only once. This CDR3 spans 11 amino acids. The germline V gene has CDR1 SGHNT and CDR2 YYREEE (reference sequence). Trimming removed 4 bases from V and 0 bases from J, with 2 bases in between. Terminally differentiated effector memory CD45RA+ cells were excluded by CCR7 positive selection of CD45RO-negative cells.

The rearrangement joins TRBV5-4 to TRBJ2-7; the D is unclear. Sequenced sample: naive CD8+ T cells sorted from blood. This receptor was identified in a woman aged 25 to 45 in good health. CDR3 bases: TGTGCCAGCAGCAGCTCCTACGAGCAGTACTTC. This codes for CASSSSYEQYF.